This record covers a single T cell receptor (beta chain). The sample is drawn from a study of blood T cell repertoires in COVID-19. Whole-study context: Sites across the United States, Italy and Spain contributed samples from acute and convalescent COVID-19. The analysed material was cDNA or gDNA that came from T cells, B-cell-depleted T cells, or PBMCs.

In the study's own analysis: Reference gene primer amplification in the assay estimated nucleated cell counts. Sequencing was performed with immunoSEQ multiplex PCR; in TCRdb, only in-frame clones are kept and a portion is missing. Clonal size and the V and J genes are those of that table, whereas D and trimming came from the DNA. The sample has more than 95,000 clones; approximately 71% are singletons. Sequencing used peripheral blood. This clonotype originated in a woman aged 70-85 years with acute or convalescent COVID-19.

DNA for the CDR3: TGTGCCTGGAGTGTATCCGGGGGATTTGGGAACGAGCAGTACTTC. Translating it yields CAWSVSGGFGNEQYF. This chain joins TRBV30 and TRBJ2-7; D might be TRBD2 (6 bases). In germline, CDR1 is GTSNPN, CDR2 SVGIG (reference sequence). Deletions cut 0 bases from V and 5 bases from J, with 17 bases between. This CDR3 comprises 15 residues.